One and the same sample provided the 27 T cell receptor beta chains below, sequenced in a study of T cell changes during pregnancy in multiple sclerosis. Only in-frame clones appear in the TCRdb table, and some are missing; sequencing was by immunoSEQ multiplex PCR. This sample has around 85,000 clones; about nine tenths occur once, and the top ten carry 3% to 4.5%. The sequenced sample was PBMCs, obtained in the first trimester of pregnancy. The receptors originated from a female donor in good health, serving as a control in a pregnancy study. Some clones in this sample may be carry-over from other donors' samples.

This clone was detected only once. The chain links TRBV4-1 to TRBJ2-3; D unresolved. Trimming left V 5 bases short and J 6 bases short, with 18 bases between. The CDR3 sequence is 15 residues long. Germline V gene sequence: CDR1 MGHRA, CDR2 YSYEKL. The CDR3 coding sequence is TGCGCCAGCAGCGGATATAGCCTCCTGACGGATACGCAGTATTTT. This sequence encodes CASSGYSLLTDTQYF.

The DNA for the CDR3 is TGCGCCAGCAGACGGACTAGCGGGGGGAAAGAGACCCAGTACTTC. Translated, it gives CASRRTSGGKETQYF. The rearrangement links TRBV5-1 to TRBJ2-5, with TRBD2 matching 14 bases. Germline V gene lookup returns CDR1 SGHRS and CDR2 YFSETQ. J lost 3 bases, V lost 5 bases, and 3 bases had no gene match. This CDR3 has 15 residues.

This chain joins TRBV11-2 and TRBJ1-6, with D possibly TRBD1 on 5 matching bases. The CDR3 runs to 15 residues. The germline V gene has CDR1 SGHAT and CDR2 FQNNGV. Trimming left V 4 bases short and J 3 bases short, with 10 bases between. The CDR3, as DNA: TGTGCCAGCAGCTACCTGACAGTCTATAATTCACCCCTCCACTTT. The encoded protein is CASSYLTVYNSPLHF.

The genes are TRBV28 and TRBJ2-7, with a weak D call TRBD2 (6 bases). The V end was cut by 4 bases, the J end by 1 base, with 11 bases between. Germline assignment: CDR1 MDHEN and CDR2 SYDVKM. The CDR3 is 14 residues long. In nucleotides, the CDR3 is TGTGCCAGCAGTTGGGGGGACGGATCCTACGAGCAGTACTTC. This encodes CASSWGDGSYEQYF.

The V gene is TRBV28, the J gene TRBJ2-1, with a weak D call TRBD2 (7 bases). Germline V gene data show CDR1 as MDHEN and CDR2 as SYDVKM. Trimming cost V 9 bases and J 7 bases, with 25 bases left between them. The CDR3 consists of 16 residues. The CDR3 DNA reads TGTGCCAGTAGAAACTTTCGGGGGGCAGTTTCTAATGAGCAGTTCTTC. Encoded protein: CASRNFRGAVSNEQFF.

The rearrangement links TRBV6-1 to TRBJ1-1; 8 bases are shared with TRBD1. The V gene's germline CDR1 is MNHNS and CDR2 SASEGT. The CDR3 extends over 15 amino acids. After removal of 0 bases from V and 13 bases from J, the junction contained 13 bases not matched to a gene. In DNA, the CDR3 is TGTGCCAGCAGTGAAGCGGGTTCCGGGACAGGCCCCGATTTCTTT. Amino acid sequence: CASSEAGSGTGPDFF.

The V gene is TRBV4-3, the J gene TRBJ2-7, with D possibly matching TRBD1 (6 bases). V shed 0 bases and J shed 2 bases, with 14 bases lying between them. This CDR3 is built from 16 residues. In germline, CDR1 is LGHNA, CDR2 YSLEER. CDR3 loop: CASSQDRQGSAYEQYF. The CDR3 coding sequence is TGCGCCAGCAGCCAAGATCGGCAGGGGAGCGCCTACGAGCAGTACTTC.

This clone was picked up one time. V usage is TRBV28 and J usage is TRBJ1-2; TRBD1 is a possible D gene (5 bases). The CDR3 is 16 residues long. V was cut by 3 bases and J by 4 bases, with 18 bases left in between. CDR1 MDHEN and CDR2 SYDVKM come from the germline V gene. The CDR3 protein is CASSFPGGSGGYGYTF. The CDR3 DNA reads as TGTGCCAGCAGTTTCCCGGGAGGGAGCGGGGGCTATGGCTACACCTTC.

The chain combines TRBV4-2 with TRBJ2-7, with a weak D call TRBD2 (5 bases). V was clipped by 1 base and J by 7 bases, with 8 bases between them. Germline CDR1 LGHNA, CDR2 YNFKEQ. The CDR3 spans 12 residues. The CDR3 nucleotides are TGTGCCAGCAGCCAAGGCCCGGGGGAGCAGTACTTC. This gives the protein CASSQGPGEQYF.

The J gene is TRBJ2-7, the V gene TRBV10-3; possible D gene TRBD2, 6 bases. This CDR3 is 15 amino acids long. V was shortened by 0 bases and J by 2 bases, with 11 bases between the two germline ends. Germline V gene sequence: CDR1 ENHRY, CDR2 SYGVKD. The CDR3 DNA follows: TGTGCCATCAGTGAGTCTAGCGGATCCACCTACGAGCAGTACTTC. It codes for CAISESSGSTYEQYF.

In its sample, this clone was seen once. The rearrangement joins TRBV19 to TRBJ2-3, with TRBD1 matching over 11 bases. CDR1 is LNHDA, CDR2 SQIVND, per germline (reference sequence). CDR3 length: 15 amino acids. The V and J ends lost 6 bases and 4 bases, in that order; junction bases with no gene match: 6. The CDR3 spells CASSRTGGRADTQYF. CDR3 sequence (DNA): TGTGCCAGTAGCCGGACAGGGGGCCGCGCAGATACGCAGTATTTT.

The gene calls are TRBV19 and TRBJ2-4; D might be TRBD1 (5 bases). Germline CDR1 LNHDA, CDR2 SQIVND (reference sequence). The CDR3 loop spans 14 amino acids. V gave up 3 bases and J gave up 8 bases, with 14 bases separating them. The CDR3 DNA sequence: TGTGCCAGTAGTATTAGTCAGGGTGTAGACATTCAGTACTTC. Amino acids: CASSISQGVDIQYF.

The V gene is TRBV28, the J gene TRBJ2-7, with a possible D match to TRBD2 (6 bases). This CDR3 is 13 amino acids long. The germline CDR1 and CDR2 sequences are MDHEN and SYDVKM. V lost 3 bases, J lost 6 bases, and 12 bases lay in between. CDR3 sequence (DNA): TGTGCCAGCAGTTTGGGGAGGCTTCCCGAGCAGTACTTC. It encodes CASSLGRLPEQYF.

The rearrangement joins TRBV4-1 to TRBJ2-7, with 8 bases that match TRBD1. The germline V gene has CDR1 MGHRA and CDR2 YSYEKL. After removal of 1 base from V and 0 bases from J, the junction contained 8 bases not matched to a gene. CDR3 size: 17 residues. In DNA form, the CDR3 reads TGCGCCAGCAGCCAAGGGGAGACAGGGGTGTACTCCTACGAGCAGTACTTC. It translates to CASSQGETGVYSYEQYF.

This chain uses TRBV5-4 with TRBJ2-2; weak D call: TRBD1 (5 bases). CDR1 is SGHNT, CDR2 YYREEE, per germline (reference sequence). The CDR3 has 14 residues. Trimming stripped 4 bases from V and 3 bases from J, with 10 bases between. The DNA of the CDR3 is TGTGCCAGCAGCGGTGCCAGGGACACCGGGGAGCTGTTTTTT. Translated: CASSGARDTGELFF.

This sequence joins TRBV11-2 and TRBJ1-1; D perhaps matches TRBD1 (5 bases). The CDR3 is 14 amino acids. Germline V CDR1 and CDR2: SGHAT, FQNNGV. Trimming pared 0 bases from V and 11 bases from J, leaving 16 bases between. CDR3 in DNA: TGTGCCAGCAGCTTAGATGGGTGGGGCAGAACGGCTTTCTTT. It encodes CASSLDGWGRTAFF.

The V gene is TRBV5-4, the J gene TRBJ2-5; 10 positions match TRBD2. Germline lookup yields CDR1 SGHNT and CDR2 YYREEE (reference sequence). Trimming took 4 bases from V and 4 from J; bases not matched to a gene: 7. The CDR3 spans 15 residues. CDR3: CASSPRTSGPETQYF. The CDR3 DNA reads as TGTGCCAGCAGCCCTCGGACTAGCGGTCCAGAGACCCAGTACTTC.

The CDR3 sequence is CASSLLDRGREKLFF. The CDR3 coding sequence is TGTGCCAGCAGCTTGCTTGACAGGGGGAGAGAAAAACTGTTTTTT. V usage is TRBV13 and J usage is TRBJ1-4, with 9 bases identical to TRBD1. The junction had 7 bases not matched to a gene; V was cut back by 3 bases and J by 8 bases. The CDR3 length is 15 residues. Germline V CDR1 and CDR2: PRHDT, FYEKMQ (reference sequence). The full variable domain, with the rest looked up from reference TRBV13 and TRBJ1-4, is AAGVIQSPRHLIKEKRETATLKCYPIPRHDTVYWYQQGPGQDPQFLISFYEKMQSDKGSIPDRFSAQQFSDYHSELNMSSLELGDSALYFCASSLLDRGREKLFFGSGTQLSVL.

The chain employs TRBV10-1 and TRBJ1-5; 7 bases align to TRBD1. With V trimmed by 7 bases and J by 1 base, 7 bases remained unmatched. This CDR3 has 15 residues. The germline CDR1 and CDR2 sequences are WNHNN and SYGVQD (reference sequence). CDR3 in DNA: TGCGCCAGCAACCCCGACAGGGAGAGCAATCAGCCCCAGCATTTT. Amino acids: CASNPDRESNQPQHF.

V gene TRBV11-2 combines with J gene TRBJ2-5; the D gene is possibly TRBD1 (6 bases). Germline V lookup: CDR1 SGHAT, CDR2 FQNNGV. The CDR3 runs 15 residues. V gave up 0 bases and J gave up 4 bases, with 12 bases separating them. The CDR3 sequence is CASSLEAIGGETQYF. The CDR3 DNA reads as TGTGCCAGCAGCTTAGAAGCGATAGGGGGAGAGACCCAGTACTTC.

The rearrangement links TRBV2 to TRBJ1-5; possibly TRBD1 for D (6 bases). Looked up from germline, CDR1 is SNHLY and CDR2 is FYNNEI. The length of the CDR3 is 14 residues. V lost 4 bases, J lost 2 bases, and 9 bases lay in between. DNA of the CDR3: TGTGCCAGCAGTGGCGCAGGGGGCAATCAGCCCCAGCATTTT. It yields the protein CASSGAGGNQPQHF.

V and J are TRBV29-1 and TRBJ1-6; 8 bases agree with TRBD1. CDR1 and CDR2 from the germline V gene are SQVTM and ANQGSEA. The J segment lost 10 bases and the V segment lost 6 bases, leaving 8 bases of the junction unmatched. This CDR3 region has 13 residues. Here the CDR3 reads CSVTGEEGSPLHF. CDR3 coding DNA: TGCAGCGTGACAGGGGAGGAAGGGTCACCCCTCCACTTT.

The genes are TRBV7-8 and TRBJ2-5; 13 nucleotides line up with TRBD2. CDR3 length equals 16 residues. CDR1 and CDR2 (germline): SGHVS, FQNEAQ. V trimming: 4 bases; J trimming: 4 bases; junction bases outside the gene matches: 6. CDR3 region: CASSSQRTSGGETQYF. CDR3 nucleotides: TGTGCCAGCAGCTCGCAACGGACTAGCGGGGGAGAGACCCAGTACTTC.

V and J are TRBV7-9 and TRBJ1-1, with TRBD1 identical over 8 bases. After removal of 1 base from V and 6 bases from J, the junction contained 4 bases not matched to a gene. The CDR3 length is 14 residues. Germline V gives CDR1 SEHNR, CDR2 FQNEAQ (reference sequence). CDR3 protein: CASSLEQGVPEAFF. In DNA form, the CDR3 reads TGTGCCAGCAGCTTAGAACAGGGGGTCCCTGAAGCTTTCTTT.

The chain joins TRBV5-1 to TRBJ2-2, with 7 bases matching TRBD2. The CDR3 runs to 16 residues. Germline V CDR1 and CDR2: SGHRS, YFSETQ. The V and J ends lost 0 bases and 1 base, in that order; junction bases with no gene match: 3. CDR3 in amino acids: CASSLGLAGNTGELFF. In DNA, the CDR3 is TGCGCCAGCAGCTTGGGCTTAGCGGGGAACACCGGGGAGCTGTTTTTT.

The rearrangement links TRBV5-5 to TRBJ2-7; 7 bases fit TRBD2. CDR1 is SGHKS and CDR2 is YYEKEE in the germline V gene (reference sequence). The CDR3 has 15 amino acids. V lost 0 bases to trimming and J lost 2 bases; unmatched junction nucleotides: 5. In DNA, the CDR3 is TGTGCCAGCAGCTTGGGGCTAGCGGAGACCTACGAGCAGTACTTC. Amino acids: CASSLGLAETYEQYF.

The chain carries TRBV28 and TRBJ2-7; 9 bases are shared with TRBD1. This CDR3 region has 13 residues. The V segment lost 8 bases and the J segment 6 bases; nucleotides outside the gene matches: 8. Germline V CDR1 and CDR2: MDHEN, SYDVKM. The CDR3 nucleotides are TGTGCCAGCCGTAGACAGGGGGGGCTCGAGCAGTACTTC. Protein: CASRRQGGLEQYF.